The rows below give T cell receptor beta chains drawn from one sample of a study. TCRdb redid the calling of the RT-PCR reads with MiXCR, one entry per CDR3 protein. The sample holds 550,000 to 750,000 distinct CDR3 sequences, around 14% seen once. Source material: memory CD4+ T cells from blood. Every receptor here comes from a female donor in good health, serving as a healthy control. CDR3s include the opening cysteine and the closing phenylalanine or tryptophan. Each record gives: J gene, V gene, clone size, D gene, CDR3 protein, CDR3 DNA. The D gene is left open where the match is weak. Not all rows give a size; the values are once, few, many and, for expanded clones, a class.

TRBJ2-2,TRBV13,-,TRBD2,CASSLGSFAGDGGTGELFF,TGTGCCAGCAGCTTAGGAAGCTTTGCGGGAGATGGGGGCACCGGGGAGCTGTTTTTT
TRBJ2-1,TRBV19,-,-,CASTKMSNLYNEQFF,TGTGCCAGTACTAAAATGAGTAACCTGTACAATGAGCAGTTCTTC
TRBJ2-3,TRBV7-8,-,-,CASSQGPVSTDTQYF,TGTGCCAGCAGCCAAGGACCAGTTAGCACAGATACGCAGTATTTT
TRBJ1-2,TRBV20-1,few,-,CSATGENYGYTF,TGCAGTGCTACAGGAGAGAACTATGGCTACACCTTC
TRBJ2-5,TRBV5-1,many,-,CASSLGSAGGYQTQYF,TGCGCCAGCAGCTTGGGATCTGCAGGGGGGTATCAGACCCAGTACTTC
TRBJ1-1,TRBV20-1,many,-,CSGVGLYTEAFF,TGCAGTGGGGTGGGTTTGTATACTGAAGCTTTCTTT
TRBJ2-1,TRBV5-4,few,TRBD1,CASSPSGQSNEQFF,TGTGCCAGCAGCCCCTCGGGACAGTCAAATGAGCAGTTCTTC
TRBJ1-2,TRBV6-6,-,-,CASSSSGRKGYTF,TGTGCCAGCAGTTCGTCTGGGAGGAAGGGCTACACCTTC
TRBJ2-5,TRBV5-5,many,TRBD2,CASSSWTSGKETQYF,TGTGCCAGCAGTTCATGGACTAGCGGGAAAGAGACCCAGTACTTC
TRBJ1-1,TRBV5-1,few,-,CASSPKVLSLNTEAFF,TGCGCCAGCAGCCCCAAGGTCCTTTCCCTGAACACTGAAGCTTTCTTT
TRBJ1-1,TRBV5-1,-,-,CASSSLEADGSEAFF,TGCGCCAGCAGCTCCCTGGAGGCAGATGGGTCTGAAGCTTTCTTT
TRBJ1-2,TRBV4-2,-,-,CASSQRGTSRYGYTF,TGTGCCAGCAGCCAACGGGGGACCTCTCGCTATGGCTACACCTTC
TRBJ2-7,TRBV10-3,-,-,CATLQGLSYEQYF,TGTGCCACCCTGCAGGGTCTCTCCTACGAGCAGTACTTC
TRBJ2-7,TRBV5-1,few,-,CASSLSAGATYEQYF,TGCGCCAGCAGCTTATCAGCGGGCGCGACCTACGAGCAGTACTTC
TRBJ2-3,TRBV20-1,-,-,CSAPSPTRAQASTDTQYF,TGCAGTGCACCGAGCCCAACAAGAGCCCAGGCTAGCACAGATACGCAGTATTTT
TRBJ1-2,TRBV6-6,few,TRBD1,CASSILTGRYGYTF,TGTGCCAGCAGTATCCTGACAGGGAGGTATGGCTACACCTTC
TRBJ2-5,TRBV24-1,many,-,CATSDHTSTLQETQYF,TGTGCCACCAGTGATCATACTAGCACACTCCAAGAGACCCAGTACTTC
TRBJ2-2,TRBV12-3/TRBV12-4,many,TRBD2,CASSGTSGSGLFF,TGTGCCAGCAGCGGGACTAGCGGGAGTGGGCTGTTTTTT
TRBJ1-1,TRBV6-2/TRBV6-3,-,-,CASSPRSPGQEAFF,TGTGCCAGCAGCCCCCGGTCTCCGGGACAAGAAGCTTTCTTT
TRBJ1-6,TRBV27,few,TRBD1,CASSLTTGKDSPLHF,TGTGCCAGCAGTTTAACGACAGGGAAGGATTCACCCCTCCACTTT
TRBJ2-1,TRBV5-6,few,TRBD2,CASSALAGVAYNEQFF,TGTGCCAGCAGCGCTCTAGCGGGAGTGGCATACAATGAGCAGTTCTTC